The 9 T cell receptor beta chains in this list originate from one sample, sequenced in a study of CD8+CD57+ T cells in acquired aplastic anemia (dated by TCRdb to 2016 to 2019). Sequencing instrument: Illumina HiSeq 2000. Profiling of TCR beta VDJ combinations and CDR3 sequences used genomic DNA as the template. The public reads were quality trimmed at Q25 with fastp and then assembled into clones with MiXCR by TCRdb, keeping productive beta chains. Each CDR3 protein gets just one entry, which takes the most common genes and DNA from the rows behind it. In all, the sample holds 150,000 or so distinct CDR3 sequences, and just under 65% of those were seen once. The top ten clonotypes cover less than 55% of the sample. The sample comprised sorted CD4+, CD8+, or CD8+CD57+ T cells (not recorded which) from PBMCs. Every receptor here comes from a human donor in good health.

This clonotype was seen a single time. The DNA for the CDR3 is TGTGCCAGCAGTTATAGCGGGAGGGGGGCCCTCGAGCAGTACTTC. Translated: CASSYSGRGALEQYF. J is TRBJ2-7 and V is TRBV6-5, with TRBD2 identical over 11 bases. Germline CDR1 and CDR2: MNHEY and SVGAGI. There are 15 residues in the CDR3. The V and J ends lost 3 bases and 6 bases, in that order; junction bases with no gene match: 7.

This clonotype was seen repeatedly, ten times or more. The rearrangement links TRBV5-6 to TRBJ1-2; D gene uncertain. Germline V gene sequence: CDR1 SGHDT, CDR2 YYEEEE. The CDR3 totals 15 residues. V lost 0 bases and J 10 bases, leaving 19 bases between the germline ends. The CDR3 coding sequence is TGTGCCAGCAGCTTGGAAAGGTTTCCGGGCGATCCCTACACCTTC. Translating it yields CASSLERFPGDPYTF.

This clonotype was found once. The CDR3 sequence: CASSPRGYRLIQETQYF. Written as DNA, the CDR3 is TGTGCCAGCAGCCCCCGGGGGTACAGGTTAATACAAGAGACCCAGTACTTC. J is TRBJ2-5 and V is TRBV7-9; a weak D match, TRBD2 (6 bases). Trimming shortened V by 5 bases and J by 2 bases, and 21 bases separated the two germline ends. The CDR3 has 17 residues. In germline, CDR1 is SEHNR, CDR2 FQNEAQ (reference sequence).

This chain's CDR3 is CATSDYRSYEQYF. CDR3 coding DNA: TGTGCCACCAGTGATTACAGGTCCTACGAGCAGTACTTC. The chain couples TRBV24-1 to TRBJ2-7; weak D call: TRBD1 (5 bases). From germline, CDR1 is KGHDR and CDR2 SFDVKD. CDR3 size: 13 residues. Trimming left V 2 bases short and J 1 base short, with 5 bases between.

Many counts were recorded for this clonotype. CDR3 DNA sequence: TGTGCCAGCAGTAACCCGACAGCCTATGGCTACACCTTC. It encodes CASSNPTAYGYTF. The chain couples TRBV12-3 or TRBV12-4 to TRBJ1-2, with TRBD1 as a possible D gene (5 bases). Trimming removed 5 bases at V and 4 bases at J, with 11 bases between. This CDR3 has 13 residues.

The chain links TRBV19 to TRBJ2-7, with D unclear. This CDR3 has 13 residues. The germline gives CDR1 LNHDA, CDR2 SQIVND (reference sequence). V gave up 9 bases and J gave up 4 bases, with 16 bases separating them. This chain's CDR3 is CARPIGQGYEQYF. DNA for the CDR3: TGTGCCAGGCCCATAGGGCAAGGGTACGAGCAGTACTTC.

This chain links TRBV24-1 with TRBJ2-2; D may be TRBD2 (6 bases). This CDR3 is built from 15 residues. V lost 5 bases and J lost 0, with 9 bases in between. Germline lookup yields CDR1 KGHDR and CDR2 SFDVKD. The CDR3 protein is CATSAAGTNTGELFF. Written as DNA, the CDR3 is TGTGCCACCAGTGCGGCGGGGACGAACACCGGGGAGCTGTTTTTT.

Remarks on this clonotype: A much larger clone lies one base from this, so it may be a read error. The CDR3 reads CASRTTGFVGSTEAFF. The CDR3 DNA reads as TGTGCCAGTCGTACGACAGGGTTTGTCGGTAGCACTGAAGCTTTCTTT. V gene TRBV19 combines with J gene TRBJ1-1; 7 positions match TRBD1. The V segment lost 8 bases and the J segment 4 bases; nucleotides outside the gene matches: 16. CDR3 length: 16 amino acids. Looked up from germline, CDR1 is LNHDA and CDR2 is SQIVND (reference sequence). Drawing the rest from reference TRBV19 and TRBJ1-1, the complete variable domain is DGGITQSPKYLFRKEGQNVTLSCEQNLNHDAMYWYRQDPGQGLRLIYYSQIVNDFQKGDIAEGYSVSREKKESFPLTVTSAQKNPTAFYLCASRTTGFVGSTEAFFGQGTRLTVV.

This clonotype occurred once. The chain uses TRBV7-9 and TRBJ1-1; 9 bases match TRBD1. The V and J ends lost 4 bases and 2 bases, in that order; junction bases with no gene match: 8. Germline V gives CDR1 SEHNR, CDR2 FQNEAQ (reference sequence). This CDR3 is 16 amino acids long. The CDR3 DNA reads TGTGCCAGCAGCTCCCGGGACAGGGATTATAACACTGAAGCTTTCTTT. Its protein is CASSSRDRDYNTEAFF. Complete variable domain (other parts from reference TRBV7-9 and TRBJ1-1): DTGVSQNPRHKITKRGQNVTFRCDPISEHNRLYWYRQTLGQGPEFLTYFQNEAQLEKSRLLSDRFSAERPKGSFSTLEIQRTEQGDSAMYLCASSSRDRDYNTEAFFGQGTRLTVV.